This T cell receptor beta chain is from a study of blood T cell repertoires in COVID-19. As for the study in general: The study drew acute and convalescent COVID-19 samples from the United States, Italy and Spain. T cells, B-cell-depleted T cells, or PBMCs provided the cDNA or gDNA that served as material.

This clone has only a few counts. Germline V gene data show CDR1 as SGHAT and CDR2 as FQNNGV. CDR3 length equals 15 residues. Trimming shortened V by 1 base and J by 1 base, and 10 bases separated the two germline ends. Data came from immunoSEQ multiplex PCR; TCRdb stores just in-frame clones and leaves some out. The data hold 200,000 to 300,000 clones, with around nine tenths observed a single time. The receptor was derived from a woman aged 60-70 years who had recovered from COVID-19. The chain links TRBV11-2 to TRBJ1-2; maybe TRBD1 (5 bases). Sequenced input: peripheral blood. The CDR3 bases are TGTGCCAGCAGCTTAGGCGGACACTTTAACTATGGCTACACCTTC. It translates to CASSLGGHFNYGYTF.